These T cell receptor beta chains were read from a single sample in a study of human T cells and chemical hapten exposure. TCRdb recomputed calls from the RACE reads with MiXCR, one row per CDR3 protein. Found here are 370,000 or so distinct CDR3 sequences, approximately 5% of them singletons; the top ten hold 2% to 2.5%. The starting material was whole blood, obtained in connection with sensitization to the hapten diphenylcyclopropenone (DPC). Receptor source: a woman aged 50 to 65 with alopecia areata. Some clones in this sample may be carry-over from other donors' samples. Each CDR3 is given with its conserved first and last residue. The order of the fields is V gene, J gene, clone size, D gene, CDR3 protein, CDR3 DNA. D genes are given only for firm matches. Clone size is not always given. Where it is, it says once, few, many or a class for expanded clones.

V: TRBV13
J: TRBJ1-6
size: few
D: .
CDR3: CASSPGLSLYNSPLHF
DNA: TGTGCCAGCAGCCCCGGACTCAGTCTTTATAATTCACCCCTCCACTTT

V: TRBV20-1
J: TRBJ2-5
size: .
D: TRBD2
CDR3: CSAGLAGGYGSALETQYF
DNA: TGCAGTGCTGGGTTAGCGGGAGGTTACGGGTCGGCCCTCGAGACCCAGTACTTC

V: TRBV4-1
J: TRBJ2-7
size: few
D: .
CDR3: CASSQAITDYEQYF
DNA: TGCGCCAGCAGCCAAGCAATTACAGACTACGAGCAGTACTTC

V: TRBV5-6
J: TRBJ2-3
size: many
D: .
CDR3: CASSFPTDSTDTQYF
DNA: TGTGCCAGCAGCTTTCCGACAGACAGCACAGATACGCAGTATTTT

V: TRBV28
J: TRBJ2-1
size: .
D: .
CDR3: CASSWAAENNEQFF
DNA: TGTGCCAGCAGTTGGGCAGCGGAAAACAATGAGCAGTTCTTC

V: TRBV2
J: TRBJ2-2
size: few
D: .
CDR3: CASRVDSPLYANTGELFF
DNA: TGTGCCAGCAGGGTCGACAGCCCCCTCTACGCGAACACCGGGGAGCTGTTTTTT

V: TRBV18
J: TRBJ2-5
size: many
D: TRBD1
CDR3: CASSPQPRGPGETQYF
DNA: TGTGCCAGCTCACCACAACCTAGGGGGCCTGGAGAGACCCAGTACTTC

V: TRBV20-1
J: TRBJ1-5
size: many
D: .
CDR3: CSASPGLSNQPQHF
DNA: TGCAGTGCTAGCCCTGGGTTAAGCAATCAGCCCCAGCATTTT

V: TRBV20-1
J: TRBJ2-3
size: many
D: TRBD2
CDR3: CSARGLAGGTDTQYF
DNA: TGCAGTGCTAGAGGACTAGCGGGGGGCACAGATACGCAGTATTTT

V: TRBV6-1
J: TRBJ1-1
size: many
D: .
CDR3: CASSEEGWNTEAFF
DNA: TGTGCCAGCAGTGAAGAGGGGTGGAACACTGAAGCTTTCTTT

V: TRBV6-6
J: TRBJ1-2
size: many
D: .
CDR3: CASSYRAAHYGYTF
DNA: TGTGCCAGCAGTTACCGCGCAGCCCACTATGGCTACACCTTC

V: TRBV19
J: TRBJ1-4
size: .
D: TRBD1
CDR3: CASSADRGISNEKLFF
DNA: TGTGCCAGTAGTGCCGACAGGGGAATTTCTAATGAAAAACTGTTTTTT

V: TRBV6-5
J: TRBJ2-3
size: .
D: .
CDR3: CASSYSEVARTDTQYF
DNA: TGTGCCAGCAGTTACTCGGAGGTCGCGCGGACAGATACGCAGTATTTT

V: TRBV7-2
J: TRBJ2-7
size: few
D: TRBD2
CDR3: CASSLEVSGGHYEQYF
DNA: TGTGCCAGCAGCTTAGAAGTGAGCGGGGGGCACTACGAGCAGTACTTC

V: TRBV12-3/TRBV12-4
J: TRBJ1-1
size: few
D: .
CDR3: CASSLSEGTEAFF
DNA: TGTGCCAGCAGTTTATCAGAGGGGACTGAAGCTTTCTTT

V: TRBV7-7
J: TRBJ1-3
size: many
D: .
CDR3: CASSVDNSGNTIYF
DNA: TGTGCCAGCAGCGTCGACAACTCTGGAAACACCATATATTTT

V: TRBV6-2/TRBV6-3
J: TRBJ2-1
size: many
D: TRBD2
CDR3: CATQRSRLAGSNNEQFF
DNA: TGTGCCACCCAACGGTCGAGACTAGCGGGATCCAACAATGAGCAGTTCTTC

V: TRBV29-1
J: TRBJ2-1
size: many
D: .
CDR3: CSVSNSYNEQFF
DNA: TGCAGCGTTTCGAACTCCTACAATGAGCAGTTCTTC

V: TRBV20-1
J: TRBJ2-1
size: many
D: .
CDR3: CSAPSGGLAQEQFF
DNA: TGCAGTGCTCCATCCGGAGGGCTAGCGCAAGAGCAGTTCTTC

V: TRBV28
J: TRBJ2-7
size: .
D: .
CDR3: CDSSSLRYEQYF
DNA: TGTGACAGCAGTTCCCTTCGTTACGAGCAGTACTTC

V: TRBV6-5
J: TRBJ1-6
size: many
D: TRBD1
CDR3: CASSLTGDNSPLHF
DNA: TGTGCCAGCAGTTTGACAGGGGATAATTCACCCCTCCACTTT

V: TRBV18
J: TRBJ2-1
size: few
D: TRBD2
CDR3: CASSPWIAGGNEQFF
DNA: TGTGCCAGCTCACCATGGATAGCGGGAGGAAATGAGCAGTTCTTC

V: TRBV6-1
J: TRBJ1-1
size: .
D: .
CDR3: CASQAGIRSTEAFF
DNA: TGTGCCAGCCAAGCGGGGATTCGGAGCACTGAAGCTTTCTTT

V: TRBV5-1
J: TRBJ1-5
size: .
D: TRBD1
CDR3: CASSPGTGGRGNQPQHF
DNA: TGCGCCAGCAGCCCCGGGACAGGGGGCCGGGGCAATCAGCCCCAGCATTTT

V: TRBV7-2
J: TRBJ1-1
size: few
D: .
CDR3: CASSLGGPPGNTEAFF
DNA: TGTGCCAGCAGCTTAGGAGGCCCCCCGGGGAACACTGAAGCTTTCTTT

V: TRBV6-5
J: TRBJ2-2
size: many
D: .
CDR3: CASSYSSGLGGTGELFF
DNA: TGTGCCAGCAGTTACTCCTCAGGGCTCGGAGGAACCGGGGAGCTGTTTTTT

V: TRBV29-1
J: TRBJ1-3
size: many
D: TRBD1
CDR3: CSVETGGGNTIYF
DNA: TGCAGCGTTGAAACAGGGGGAGGAAACACCATATATTTT

V: TRBV9
J: TRBJ2-3
size: few
D: TRBD2
CDR3: CASSVASGVTDTQYF
DNA: TGTGCCAGCAGCGTAGCCAGCGGGGTCACAGATACGCAGTATTTT

V: TRBV29-1
J: TRBJ1-5
size: many
D: TRBD1
CDR3: CSVILTGTGGNQPQHF
DNA: TGCAGCGTTATACTCACCGGGACAGGGGGCAATCAGCCCCAGCATTTT

V: TRBV20-1
J: TRBJ2-7
size: many
D: .
CDR3: CSARGGGTASYEQYF
DNA: TGCAGTGCTAGAGGCGGCGGGACGGCCTCCTACGAGCAGTACTTC

V: TRBV7-9
J: TRBJ1-2
size: few
D: .
CDR3: CASSLQGDGYTF
DNA: TGTGCCAGCAGCTTACAGGGTGATGGCTACACCTTC

V: TRBV29-1
J: TRBJ2-6
size: many
D: TRBD1
CDR3: CSVVVFGQGNVLTF
DNA: TGCAGCGTTGTGGTATTTGGACAGGGCAACGTCCTGACTTTC

V: TRBV7-9
J: TRBJ1-1
size: .
D: .
CDR3: CASRLGDTEAFF
DNA: TGTGCCAGCCGCCTGGGGGATACTGAAGCTTTCTTT

V: TRBV2
J: TRBJ1-2
size: many
D: TRBD1
CDR3: CASRGDRDYGYTF
DNA: TGTGCCAGCAGAGGAGACAGGGACTATGGCTACACCTTC